The rows below give T cell receptor beta chains drawn from one sample of a study of T-cell memory formation after mild COVID-19. TCRdb re-called the 5' RACE reads through MiXCR, storing one row per CDR3 protein. The repertoire holds about 470,000 distinct CDR3 sequences, with about 23% as singletons. Sequencing used PBMCs or a T cell subset sorted from them (not recorded which). These receptors came from an adult woman who had mild COVID-19 (a few samples of this study predate the infection). Cell type and time point are not known. CDR3s include the opening cysteine and the closing phenylalanine or tryptophan. D genes are given only for firm matches. Clone size is not always given. Where it is, it says once, few, many or a class for expanded clones.

V,size,D,J,CDR3,DNA
TRBV15,few,-,TRBJ1-4,CATSAHPGATNEKLFF,TGTGCCACCAGCGCCCACCCAGGGGCAACTAATGAAAAACTGTTTTTT
TRBV6-4,once,TRBD1,TRBJ2-2,CASSRTGVHTGELFF,TGTGCCAGCAGTCGGACAGGGGTCCACACCGGGGAGCTGTTTTTT
TRBV5-4,-,TRBD2,TRBJ2-7,CASRIDGGSYEQYF,TGTGCCAGCAGAATAGACGGGGGGTCCTACGAGCAGTACTTC
TRBV29-1,-,-,TRBJ1-1,CSGQIGADTEAFF,TGCAGCGGCCAGATCGGAGCGGACACTGAAGCTTTCTTT
TRBV7-3,-,-,TRBJ1-1,CASSFRVNTEAFF,TGTGCCAGCAGCTTTAGGGTTAACACTGAAGCTTTCTTT
TRBV4-1,-,TRBD2,TRBJ2-1,CASSLGTIAQFF,TGCGCCAGCAGCCTCGGGACTATAGCACAGTTCTTC
TRBV3-1,-,TRBD2,TRBJ2-1,CASSITGTSQFF,TGTGCCAGCAGCATTACCGGGACTAGTCAGTTCTTC
TRBV2,-,TRBD1,TRBJ1-3,CASRLYGQGTNTIYF,TGTGCCAGCAGGCTCTACGGACAGGGAACAAACACCATATATTTT
TRBV5-1,-,-,TRBJ2-1,CASSLGQGLYNEQFF,TGCGCCAGCAGCTTGGGCCAGGGGCTCTACAATGAGCAGTTCTTC
TRBV20-1,few,TRBD1,TRBJ2-3,CSASPGTGLATDTQYF,TGCAGTGCTAGCCCCGGGACAGGGCTTGCCACAGATACGCAGTATTTT
TRBV10-3,-,-,TRBJ2-7,CAISTDGTREQYF,TGTGCCATCAGTACGGACGGGACTCGGGAGCAGTACTTC
TRBV15,-,TRBD1,TRBJ2-3,CAVGQGHTDTQYF,TGTGCCGTAGGACAGGGACATACTGATACGCAGTATTTT
TRBV6-5,-,TRBD1,TRBJ1-4,CASRVDRVGEKLFF,TGTGCCAGCAGGGTTGACAGGGTCGGAGAAAAACTGTTTTTT
TRBV5-4,-,TRBD2,TRBJ2-3,CASSRGLAGSQDTQYF,TGTGCCAGCAGCCGGGGACTAGCGGGGAGTCAAGATACGCAGTATTTT
TRBV7-9,-,-,TRBJ1-5,CASSFAHNQPQHF,TGTGCCAGCAGCTTTGCCCACAATCAGCCCCAGCATTTT
TRBV29-1,few,-,TRBJ2-3,CSAVLTGEGDTQYF,TGCAGCGCTGTACTAACAGGGGAGGGGGATACGCAGTATTTT
TRBV19,-,-,TRBJ1-5,CASSLARGNQPQHF,TGTGCCAGTAGCCTTGCCCGGGGAAATCAGCCCCAGCATTTT
TRBV25-1,-,-,TRBJ1-1,CASSESLPRTEAFF,TGTGCCAGCAGTGAATCTTTACCGAGGACTGAAGCTTTCTTT
TRBV20-1,-,-,TRBJ2-7,CSARAGMSYEQYF,TGCAGTGCTAGGGCAGGGATGTCCTACGAGCAGTACTTC
TRBV3-1,few,-,TRBJ2-7,CASSPTLLDEQYF,TGTGCCAGCAGCCCGACGCTACTCGACGAGCAGTACTTC
TRBV12-3/TRBV12-4,few,-,TRBJ1-2,CASSLGRGYGYTF,TGTGCCAGCAGTTTGGGCAGGGGTTATGGCTACACCTTC
TRBV5-1,few,TRBD1,TRBJ1-2,CASSSGGTGNYGYTF,TGCGCCAGCAGCTCTGGCGGGACAGGCAACTATGGCTACACCTTC
TRBV25-1,few,-,TRBJ2-6,CASSGANVLTF,TGTGCCAGTTCTGGGGCCAACGTCCTGACTTTC
TRBV9,few,TRBD2,TRBJ2-5,CASSVSTSGVEGTQYF,TGTGCCAGCAGCGTCTCAACTAGCGGGGTCGAAGGAACCCAGTACTTC
TRBV23-1,once,-,TRBJ1-6,CASSPVTGRPYNSPLHF,TGCGCCAGCAGTCCCGTTACAGGGAGACCCTATAATTCACCCCTCCACTTT
TRBV6-1,-,-,TRBJ2-5,CASSEAGSRGTQYF,TGTGCCAGCAGTGAAGCCGGCAGCCGGGGGACCCAGTACTTC
TRBV7-7,-,-,TRBJ2-5,CASSLGGSGRETQYF,TGTGCTAGCAGCTTAGGGGGGTCTGGCCGAGAGACCCAGTACTTC
TRBV9,many,TRBD1,TRBJ2-1,CASSRGTGGSYNEQFF,TGTGCCAGCAGCAGAGGGACAGGGGGCTCCTACAATGAGCAGTTCTTC
TRBV10-3,few,-,TRBJ2-7,CAISEGSFSYEQYF,TGTGCCATCAGTGAGGGCAGTTTCTCCTACGAGCAGTACTTC
TRBV5-1,-,-,TRBJ1-1,CASNLHLNTEAFF,TGCGCCAGCAACCTCCACTTGAACACTGAAGCTTTCTTT
TRBV14,few,-,TRBJ2-4,CASSQEGAAKNIQYF,TGTGCCAGCAGCCAAGAGGGGGCGGCCAAAAACATTCAGTACTTC
TRBV5-1,few,-,TRBJ2-1,CASSLVPASSYNEQFF,TGCGCCAGCAGCTTGGTCCCCGCCAGCTCCTACAATGAGCAGTTCTTC
TRBV5-6,few,-,TRBJ2-7,CASSSPTAQTYEQYF,TGTGCCAGCAGCTCCCCGACAGCGCAGACCTACGAGCAGTACTTC
TRBV6-5,-,-,TRBJ1-2,CASSYPGGSSYTF,TGTGCCAGCAGTTACCCGGGGGGAAGTAGCTACACCTTC
TRBV7-6,-,-,TRBJ2-3,CASSLGEAATQYF,TGTGCCAGCAGCTTAGGGGAGGCGGCGACGCAGTATTTT
TRBV19,few,-,TRBJ2-1,CASSIQGYEQFF,TGTGCCAGTAGTATACAGGGCTATGAGCAGTTCTTC
TRBV2,few,-,TRBJ2-7,CASSDPQYF,TGTGCCAGCAGTGACCCTCAGTACTTC
TRBV5-5,-,-,TRBJ2-2,CASSRTPGNTGELFF,TGTGCCAGCAGCCGAACACCAGGGAACACCGGGGAGCTGTTTTTT
TRBV10-3,few,TRBD2,TRBJ2-1,CAISESLLAGFVEQFF,TGTGCCATCAGTGAGTCGTTACTAGCGGGATTCGTTGAGCAGTTCTTC
TRBV4-1,-,TRBD2,TRBJ2-7,CASSSSLSGSDYEQYF,TGCGCCAGCAGCTCTAGTCTTAGCGGGAGCGATTACGAGCAGTACTTC
TRBV7-9,few,-,TRBJ2-6,CASSLNGLSVGIRGGANVLTF,TGTGCCAGCAGCTTAAACGGACTATCAGTAGGTATCCGAGGTGGGGCCAACGTCCTGACTTTC
TRBV5-6,-,-,TRBJ1-1,CASSLGQGISEAFF,TGTGCCAGCAGCTTGGGTCAGGGGATCTCTGAAGCTTTCTTT
TRBV28,-,TRBD2,TRBJ2-7,CASSPDGLADYEQYF,TGTGCCAGCAGTCCTGACGGACTAGCGGACTACGAGCAGTACTTC
TRBV6-2/TRBV6-3,few,TRBD2,TRBJ2-1,CASSHRLAVSNEQFF,TGTGCCAGCAGTCACCGGCTAGCGGTATCCAATGAGCAGTTCTTC
TRBV2,-,TRBD1,TRBJ2-5,CASSMDRDQETQYF,TGTGCCAGCAGTATGGACAGGGATCAAGAGACCCAGTACTTC
TRBV19,few,-,TRBJ2-3,CASSPGITDTQYF,TGTGCCAGTAGCCCCGGGATCACAGATACGCAGTATTTT
TRBV9,few,-,TRBJ2-1,CASSVVDQGLYNEQFF,TGTGCCAGCAGCGTGGTGGATCAGGGGTTATACAATGAGCAGTTCTTC
TRBV20-1,-,-,TRBJ2-1,CSAKGGPSSYNEQFF,TGCAGTGCGAAAGGGGGACCGAGCTCCTACAATGAGCAGTTCTTC
TRBV7-2,once,-,TRBJ2-7,CASSPVTSSYEQYF,TGTGCCAGCAGCCCAGTGACTAGCTCCTACGAGCAGTACTTC
TRBV7-2,-,TRBD2,TRBJ2-5,CASSPGLTSGKKTQYF,TGTGCCAGCAGCCCTGGCCTTACTAGCGGGAAGAAGACCCAGTACTTC
TRBV6-1,-,-,TRBJ2-7,CAGEQGRYEQYF,TGTGCCGGAGAACAGGGTAGATACGAGCAGTACTTC
TRBV5-1,many,-,TRBJ1-2,CASSLGQGSGYTF,TGCGCCAGCAGCTTAGGGCAGGGTTCGGGCTACACCTTC
TRBV5-6,few,-,TRBJ2-1,CASTHGAGGNEQFF,TGTGCCAGCACCCACGGGGCAGGGGGGAATGAGCAGTTCTTC
TRBV9,few,-,TRBJ2-2,CASEELNTGELFF,TGTGCCTCCGAGGAGCTAAACACCGGGGAGCTGTTTTTT
TRBV6-5,-,TRBD1,TRBJ1-2,CASSYSLNRGENYGYTF,TGTGCCAGCAGTTACTCTCTTAACAGGGGTGAAAACTATGGCTACACCTTC
TRBV4-1,-,-,TRBJ1-1,CASSQLGGNTEAFF,TGCGCCAGCAGCCAATTGGGGGGGAACACTGAAGCTTTCTTT